This T cell receptor (beta chain) was obtained from a study of blood T cell repertoires in COVID-19. The overall study: From the United States, Italy and Spain came samples of acute and convalescent COVID-19. In each case, the material was cDNA or gDNA derived from T cells, B-cell-depleted T cells, or PBMCs.

In the authors' workflow: Reference gene primer amplification gave estimated nucleated cell counts. Assay used: immunoSEQ multiplex PCR; TCRdb lists only in-frame clones, some missing. D and trimming come from the DNA, and the V and J calls and clone size come from that table. The data contain 55,000 to 85,000 clones, around 87% of them singletons. This clone was picked up one time. V lost 5 bases, J lost 6 bases, and 12 bases lay in between. CDR1 and CDR2 from the germline V gene are LGHNA and YSLEER. The CDR3 is 13 residues long. The clonotype originates from a human donor in a cohort sampled during active COVID-19. The chain is built from TRBV4-3 and TRBJ2-3; no firm D call. Sequencing input: peripheral blood. The chain's CDR3 is CASSARQADTQYF. The DNA for the CDR3 is TGCGCCAGCAGCGCTCGCCAGGCCGATACGCAGTATTTT.